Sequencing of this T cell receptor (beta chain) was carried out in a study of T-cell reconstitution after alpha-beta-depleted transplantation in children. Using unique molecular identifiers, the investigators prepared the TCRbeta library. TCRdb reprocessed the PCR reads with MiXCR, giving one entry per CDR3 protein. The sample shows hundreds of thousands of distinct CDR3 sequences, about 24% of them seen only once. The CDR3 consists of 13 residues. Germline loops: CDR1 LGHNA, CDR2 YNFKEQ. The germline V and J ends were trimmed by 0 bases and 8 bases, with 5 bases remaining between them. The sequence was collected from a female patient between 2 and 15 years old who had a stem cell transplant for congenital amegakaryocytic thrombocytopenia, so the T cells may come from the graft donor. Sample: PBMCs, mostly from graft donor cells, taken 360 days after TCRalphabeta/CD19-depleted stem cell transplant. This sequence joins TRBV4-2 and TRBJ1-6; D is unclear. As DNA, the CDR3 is TGTGCCAGCAGCCAAGATTCGTATTCACCCCTCCACTTT. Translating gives CASSQDSYSPLHF.